This note documents a single TCR beta chain sequence. The antigen is unknown. Repertoires were generated with immunoSEQ multiplex PCR, while TCRdb's copy carries only in-frame clones and drops some. The table has some 38,000 clones, 70% to 75% seen once; the top ten hold almost 9%. Germline assignment: CDR1 SGDLS and CDR2 YYNGEE. This CDR3 has 15 residues. V was clipped by 0 bases and J by 6 bases, with 12 bases between them. The source of the sample is a study of radiotherapy plus CTLA-4 blockade in lung cancer. Study information: Patients showed objective responses in over 15% of cases, and disease control was achieved by approximately 33%.

Overall study findings and caveats: In blood, after radiotherapy plus ipilimumab, tumor-derived TCR clones expanded.

The receptor comes from a human donor with non-small cell lung cancer who had stable disease on radiotherapy plus ipilimumab. The sequencing here drew on peripheral blood, taken from a patient treated with radiotherapy plus ipilimumab. The chain joins TRBV9 to TRBJ2-2; possible D gene TRBD2, 6 bases. The CDR3 here is CASSVVGGPSGELFF. Here the CDR3 DNA reads TGTGCCAGCAGCGTAGTGGGGGGACCGTCCGGGGAGCTGTTTTTT.